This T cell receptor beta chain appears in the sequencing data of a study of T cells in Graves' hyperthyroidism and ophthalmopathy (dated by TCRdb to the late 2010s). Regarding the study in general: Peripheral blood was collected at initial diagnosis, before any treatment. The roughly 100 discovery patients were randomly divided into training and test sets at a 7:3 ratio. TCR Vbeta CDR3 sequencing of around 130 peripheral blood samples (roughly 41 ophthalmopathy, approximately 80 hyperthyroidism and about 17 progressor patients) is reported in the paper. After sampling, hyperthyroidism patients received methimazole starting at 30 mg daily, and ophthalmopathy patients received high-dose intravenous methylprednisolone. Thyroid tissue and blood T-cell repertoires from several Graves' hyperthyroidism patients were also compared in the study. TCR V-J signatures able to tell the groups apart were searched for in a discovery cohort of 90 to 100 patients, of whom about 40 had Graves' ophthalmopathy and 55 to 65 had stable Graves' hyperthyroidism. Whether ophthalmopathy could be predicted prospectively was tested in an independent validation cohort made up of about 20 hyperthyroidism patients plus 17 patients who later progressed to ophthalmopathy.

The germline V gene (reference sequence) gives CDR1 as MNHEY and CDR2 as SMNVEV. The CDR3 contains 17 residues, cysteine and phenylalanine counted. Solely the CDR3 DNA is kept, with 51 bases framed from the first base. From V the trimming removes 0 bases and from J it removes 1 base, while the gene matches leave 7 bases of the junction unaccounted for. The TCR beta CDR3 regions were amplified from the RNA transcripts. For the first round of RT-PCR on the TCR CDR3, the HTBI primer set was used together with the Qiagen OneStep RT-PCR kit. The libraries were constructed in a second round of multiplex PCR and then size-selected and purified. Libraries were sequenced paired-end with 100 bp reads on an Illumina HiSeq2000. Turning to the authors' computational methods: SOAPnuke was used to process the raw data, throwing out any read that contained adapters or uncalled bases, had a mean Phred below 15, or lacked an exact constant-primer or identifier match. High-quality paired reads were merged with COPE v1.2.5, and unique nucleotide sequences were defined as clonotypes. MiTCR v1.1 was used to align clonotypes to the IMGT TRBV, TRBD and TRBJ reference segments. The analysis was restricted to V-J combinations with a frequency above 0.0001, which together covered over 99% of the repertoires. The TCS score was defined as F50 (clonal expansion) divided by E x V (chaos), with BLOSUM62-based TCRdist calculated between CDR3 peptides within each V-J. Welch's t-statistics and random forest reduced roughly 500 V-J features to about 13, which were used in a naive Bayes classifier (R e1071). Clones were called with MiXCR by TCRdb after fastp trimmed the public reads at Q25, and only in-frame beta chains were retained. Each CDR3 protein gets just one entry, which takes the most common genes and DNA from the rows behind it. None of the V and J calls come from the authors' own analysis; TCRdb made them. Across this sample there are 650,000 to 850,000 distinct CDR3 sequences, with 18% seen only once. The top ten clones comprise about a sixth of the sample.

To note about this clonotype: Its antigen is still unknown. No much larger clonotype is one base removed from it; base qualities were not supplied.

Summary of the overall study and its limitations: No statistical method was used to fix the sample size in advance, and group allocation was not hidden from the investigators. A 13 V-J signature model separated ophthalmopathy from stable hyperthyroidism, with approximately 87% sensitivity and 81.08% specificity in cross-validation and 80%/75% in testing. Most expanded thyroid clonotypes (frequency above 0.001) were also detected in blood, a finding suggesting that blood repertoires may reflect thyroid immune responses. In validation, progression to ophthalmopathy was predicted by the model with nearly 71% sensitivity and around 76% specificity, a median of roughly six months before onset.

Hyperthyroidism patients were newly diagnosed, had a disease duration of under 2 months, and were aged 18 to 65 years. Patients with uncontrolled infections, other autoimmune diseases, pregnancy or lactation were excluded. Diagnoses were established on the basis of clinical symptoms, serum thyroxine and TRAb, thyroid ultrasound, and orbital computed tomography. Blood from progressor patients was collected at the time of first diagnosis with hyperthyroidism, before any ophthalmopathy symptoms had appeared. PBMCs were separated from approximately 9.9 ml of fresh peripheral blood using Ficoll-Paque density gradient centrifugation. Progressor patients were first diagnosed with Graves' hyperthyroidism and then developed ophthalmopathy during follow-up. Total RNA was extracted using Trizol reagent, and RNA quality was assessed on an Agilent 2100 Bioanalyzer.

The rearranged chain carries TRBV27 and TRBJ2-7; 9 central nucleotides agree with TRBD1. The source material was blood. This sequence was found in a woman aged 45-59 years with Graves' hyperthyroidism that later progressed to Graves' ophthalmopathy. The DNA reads TGTGCCAGCAGTTTATCGTCCGGGACAGGGAGATCCTACGAGCAGTACTTC. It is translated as CASSLSSGTGRSYEQYF.